This entry features one T cell receptor beta chain sequence. This clonotype was recorded once. Which antigen it targets is not known. Nothing much larger sits one base from this clone, and base qualities are not available. The data belong to a study of identical twins (dated by TCRdb to about 2016). As for the study more broadly: The study deep-sequenced TCR alpha and beta repertoires from monozygotic twins, unrelated adults of various ages and cord blood to test whether fetal clonotypes persist. Replicate twin experiments were performed at different times using different library preparation protocols to rule out contamination.

Reading the germline V gene (reference sequence) gives CDR1 DFQATT and CDR2 SNEGSKA. The CDR3 covers 15 residues, taking in both the cysteine and the phenylalanine. The only DNA kept is the CDR3, 45 bases in frame from the first base. V is clipped by 3 bases and J by 10 bases, and the sequence between their germline boundaries is 22 bases long. All donors were healthy Caucasians. Three pairs of female monozygotic twins, all aged about 18 to 29 years, made up the twin cohort. CD4+ and CD8+ T cell populations were isolated with positive isolation kits from Invitrogen. Receptors were amplified or captured by 5' RACE. The data were produced on an Illumina HiSeq 2000. Template switching introduced a universal primer binding site; the final cDNA contained a unique molecular identifier, enabling accurate counting of TCR cDNA molecules. Specific primers in the conserved constant-segment region were used to synthesize first-strand cDNA for the TCR alpha and beta chains. To control for contamination, every cDNA library was double barcoded, receiving both a SMART-Mk sample barcode and Illumina barcodes. TruSeq adapter sequences along with Illumina sample barcodes were introduced in two successive PCR steps. The TCR alpha and beta cDNA libraries were sequenced on the Illumina HiSeq platform using custom primers. The authors processed their data as follows. Unique molecular identifiers were extracted from raw reads with MiGEC, and CDR3 positions were determined with MiXCR. Recombination models were inferred per individual with the repgenHMM and IGoR tools using an EM algorithm. The analysis of shared clonotypes was done with the tcR package in R, with sharing normalized by the product of cloneset sizes. To study raw recombination without the effects of thymic and clonal selection, out-of-frame nonproductive sequences were analyzed. TCRdb itself trimmed the public reads at Q25 with fastp, ran MiXCR and retained productive beta chains. Each CDR3 protein appears once, grouped with its most common genes and DNA. The authors' filters were not applied to this entry. In all, the sample holds about 530,000 distinct CDR3 sequences, and approximately 16% of those were seen once. The ten largest clones represent roughly 0.42% of the sample.

Paper-wide results and their limitations: Invariant T cells such as MAIT and iNKT could partly confound zero-insertion analyses, though diverse VJ usage argued against this for most clonotypes. Excess twin sharing in beta out-of-frame sequences was weaker because fewer shared sequences lowered the signal-to-noise ratio. Out-of-frame TCR alpha sharing in monozygotic twins was systematically underestimated by recombination models, whereas sharing between unrelated individuals was in agreement with the recombination models. Fewer insertions were carried by abundant cord blood beta clonotypes; a weaker similar trend was observed in young adult naive repertoires, while no such trend was observed in memory repertoires. Compared with coincidental sharing between unrelated individuals, out-of-frame TCR alpha sequences shared between twins showed an excess of sequences with low generation probability. Conclusions relied on cross-sectional statistical analysis, since the same donors could not be followed over many years.

These data also formed part of another study, on yellow fever vaccine responses in identical twins. From the second report: According to the authors, in identical twins the way T cells responded to vaccination appeared partly convergent and partly personalized. Focusing on identical twins, the study followed the T cell clones that responded to the vaccine, and did so with precision.

The V gene is TRBV20-1 and the J gene is TRBJ2-1, and the D gene may be TRBD2, 6 bases matching. This TCR was sampled from a woman younger than 30 in good health. What was sequenced was CD4+ T cells sorted from blood. The CDR3 protein: CSARPPGTSLGEQFF. DNA sequence: TGCAGTGCTAGGCCCCCCGGGACTTCTCTCGGGGAGCAGTTCTTC.